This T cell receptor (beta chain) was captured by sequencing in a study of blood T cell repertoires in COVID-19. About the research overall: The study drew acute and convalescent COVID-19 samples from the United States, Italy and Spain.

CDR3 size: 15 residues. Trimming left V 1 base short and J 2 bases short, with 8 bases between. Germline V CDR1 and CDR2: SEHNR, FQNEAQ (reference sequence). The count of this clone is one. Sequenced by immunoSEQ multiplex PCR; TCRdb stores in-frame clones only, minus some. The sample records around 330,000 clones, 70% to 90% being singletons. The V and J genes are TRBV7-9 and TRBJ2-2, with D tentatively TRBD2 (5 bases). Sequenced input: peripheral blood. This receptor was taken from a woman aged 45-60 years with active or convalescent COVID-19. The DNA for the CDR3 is TGTGCCAGCAGCTTAGGGAGGACCAACACCGGGGAGCTGTTTTTT. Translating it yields CASSLGRTNTGELFF.